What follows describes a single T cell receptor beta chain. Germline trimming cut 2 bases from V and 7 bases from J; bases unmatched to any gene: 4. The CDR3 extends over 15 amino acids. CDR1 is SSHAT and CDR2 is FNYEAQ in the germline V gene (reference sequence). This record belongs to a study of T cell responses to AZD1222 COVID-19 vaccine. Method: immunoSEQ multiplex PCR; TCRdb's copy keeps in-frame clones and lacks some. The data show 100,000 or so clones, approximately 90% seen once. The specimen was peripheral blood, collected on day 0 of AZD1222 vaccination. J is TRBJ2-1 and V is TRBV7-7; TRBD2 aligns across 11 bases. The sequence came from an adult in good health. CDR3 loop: CASSLRLAGGNEQFF. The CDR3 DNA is TGTGCCAGCAGCTTACGCCTAGCGGGAGGTAATGAGCAGTTCTTC.